This TCR beta chain emerged from a study of blood T cell repertoires in COVID-19. CDR3 size: 14 residues. Looked up from germline, CDR1 is GTSNPN and CDR2 is SVGIG (reference sequence). V lost 2 bases, J lost 7 bases, and 9 bases stayed unmatched. Clones were sequenced by immunoSEQ multiplex PCR, and TCRdb holds only the in-frame ones, with some missing. Of roughly 230,000 clones listed, 83% were seen once; the top ten hold 8.5% to 10%. This clone was observed at least ten times. This chain uses TRBV30 with TRBJ1-2; TRBD1 matches at 8 bases. The TCR sequence derives from a man in his forties with active or convalescent COVID-19. The sequenced material came from peripheral blood. The CDR3 loop is CAWSRDRPKGGYTF. CDR3 in DNA: TGTGCCTGGAGTCGGGACAGGCCGAAAGGTGGCTACACCTTC.